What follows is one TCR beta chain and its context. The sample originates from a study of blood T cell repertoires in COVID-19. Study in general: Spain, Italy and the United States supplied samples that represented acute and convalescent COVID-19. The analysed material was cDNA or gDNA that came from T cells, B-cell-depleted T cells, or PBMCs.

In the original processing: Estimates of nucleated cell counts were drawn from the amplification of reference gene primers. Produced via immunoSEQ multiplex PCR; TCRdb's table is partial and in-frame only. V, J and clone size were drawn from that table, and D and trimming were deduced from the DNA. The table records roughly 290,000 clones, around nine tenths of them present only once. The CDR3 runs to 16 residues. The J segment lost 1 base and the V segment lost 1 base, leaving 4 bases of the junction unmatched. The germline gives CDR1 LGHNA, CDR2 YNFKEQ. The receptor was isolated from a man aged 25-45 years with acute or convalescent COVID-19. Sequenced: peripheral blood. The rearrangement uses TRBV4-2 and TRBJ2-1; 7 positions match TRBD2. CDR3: CASSQGEGLSYNEQFF. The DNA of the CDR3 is TGTGCCAGCAGCCAAGGGGAGGGACTATCCTACAATGAGCAGTTCTTC.